The rows below give T cell receptor beta chains drawn from one sample of a study of OX40 agonist ivuxolimab in advanced cancers. The protocol was immunoSEQ multiplex PCR, while the TCRdb copy is restricted to in-frame clones and leaves out a portion. The data show about 68,000 clones, about 89% seen once. Sample: CD4+ or CD8+ T cells sorted from blood, taken in a trial of the OX40 agonist ivuxolimab. These receptors originate from an adult with an advanced solid tumor such as melanoma, head and neck, liver or kidney cancer. CDR3s include the opening cysteine and the closing phenylalanine or tryptophan. Each record gives: V gene, J gene, D gene, clone size, CDR3 DNA, CDR3 protein. A D gene is named only where the DNA matches it firmly. Expanded clones get a size class; other rows say once, few or many, or leave the size out.

v_call: TRBV7-3; j_call: TRBJ2-7; d_call: TRBD2; clone_size: .; cdr3_nt: TGTGCCAGCAGCTCATCGGGACTAGATGGCGAGCAGTACTTC; cdr3_aa: CASSSSGLDGEQYF
v_call: TRBV6-6; j_call: TRBJ1-5; d_call: TRBD1; clone_size: .; cdr3_nt: TGTGCCAGCACCCCCTCCGGGACAGGGGTTCAGCCCCAGCATTTT; cdr3_aa: CASTPSGTGVQPQHF
v_call: TRBV19; j_call: TRBJ2-3; d_call: .; clone_size: .; cdr3_nt: TGTGCCAGTAGTCCCGAAGGAGAATATACGCAGTATTTT; cdr3_aa: CASSPEGEYTQYF
v_call: TRBV6-4; j_call: TRBJ1-5; d_call: .; clone_size: .; cdr3_nt: TGTGCCAGCAGTGACTCTTGGGGTGCCGTTCAGCATTTT; cdr3_aa: CASSDSWGAVQHF
v_call: TRBV30; j_call: TRBJ2-7; d_call: TRBD1; clone_size: .; cdr3_nt: TGTGCCTGGCTACGACCGGGACAGAGTTACGAGCAGTACTTC; cdr3_aa: CAWLRPGQSYEQYF
v_call: TRBV15; j_call: TRBJ2-5; d_call: .; clone_size: few; cdr3_nt: TGTGCCACCACCCCGGGGGTGAGGAGAGGGACCCAGTACTTC; cdr3_aa: CATTPGVRRGTQYF
v_call: TRBV5-1; j_call: TRBJ2-4; d_call: .; clone_size: .; cdr3_nt: TGCGCCAGCAGCTTGGACCCTGGCCTAGGCGTTCAGTACTTC; cdr3_aa: CASSLDPGLGVQYF
v_call: TRBV5-4; j_call: TRBJ2-3; d_call: .; clone_size: .; cdr3_nt: TGTGCCAGCAGCTTGGGGAGGGAGAGCACAGATACGCAGTATTTT; cdr3_aa: CASSLGRESTDTQYF
v_call: TRBV4-1; j_call: TRBJ2-7; d_call: .; clone_size: medium-sized; cdr3_nt: TGCGCCAGCAGCCAAGATTCCGCGGACCGACTCTACGAGCAGTACTTC; cdr3_aa: CASSQDSADRLYEQYF
v_call: TRBV12-5; j_call: TRBJ1-2; d_call: .; clone_size: .; cdr3_nt: TGTGCTAGTGGATCGGGACAAGGTTATGGCTACACCTTC; cdr3_aa: CASGSGQGYGYTF